A single sample is the source of the 5 T cell receptor beta chains below, sequenced in a study of cytomegalovirus exposure and HLA in healthy donors. The study ran its PCR with 60 Vbeta and 13 Jbeta primers. TCRdb keeps only in-frame clones here, not all; method: immunoSEQ multiplex PCR. The profile shows under 100,000 clones, 81% of them singletons. The sequencing input was PBMCs. The source is a woman aged 70-85 years in good health and CMV-seropositive.

The V call is TRBV28, the J call TRBJ2-2; D is possibly TRBD1 (6 bases). CDR3 size: 16 residues. Germline CDR1 MDHEN, CDR2 SYDVKM. V was trimmed by 3 bases and J by 6 bases, leaving 17 bases between them. CDR3 nucleotide sequence: TGTGCCAGCAGTTTTATGAGGGGAACAGGGTCCGGGGAGCTGTTTTTT. It yields the protein CASSFMRGTGSGELFF. The whole variable domain, filled in from reference TRBV28 and TRBJ2-2, reads DVKVTQSSRYLVKRTGEKVFLECVQDMDHENMFWYRQDPGLGLRLIYFSYDVKMKEKGDIPEGYSVSREKKERFSLILESASTNQTSMYLCASSFMRGTGSGELFFGEGSRLTVL.

This rearrangement joins TRBV11-3 to TRBJ1-4; D remains ambiguous. The CDR3 loop spans 13 amino acids. CDR1 is SGHNT and CDR2 is YENEEA in the germline V gene. Trimming shortened V by 5 bases and J by 4 bases, and 8 bases separated the two germline ends. The CDR3 spells CASSRVGNEKLFF. Here the CDR3 DNA reads TGTGCCAGCAGCCGGGTGGGTAATGAAAAACTGTTTTTT.

CDR3 DNA sequence: TGCGCCAGCAGCTCACAGGGAATGCCTGGAAACACCATATATTTT. Translated, it gives CASSSQGMPGNTIYF. The chain links TRBV5-1 to TRBJ1-3; D possibly corresponds to TRBD1 (6 bases). The CDR3 length is 15 residues. Trimming removed 3 bases from V and 2 bases from J, with 12 bases in between. The germline CDR1 and CDR2 sequences are SGHRS and YFSETQ.

The rearrangement joins TRBV4-3 to TRBJ2-2, with D possibly matching TRBD2 (6 bases). Trimming removed 0 bases at V and 5 bases at J, with 10 bases between. The CDR3 runs to 15 residues. CDR1 LGHNA and CDR2 YSLEER come from the germline V gene. CDR3: CASSQEAGRTGELFF. The CDR3 DNA sequence: TGCGCCAGCAGCCAAGAAGCAGGGAGGACCGGGGAGCTGTTTTTT.

The J gene is TRBJ1-1, the V gene TRBV15; TRBD1 is a possible D gene (6 bases). V was trimmed by 3 bases and J by 2 bases, leaving 10 bases between them. Germline V gene lookup returns CDR1 LNHNV and CDR2 YYDKDF (reference sequence). The CDR3 covers 14 residues. The CDR3 nucleotides are TGTGCCACCAGCAGTTCGACAGGTAACACTGAAGCTTTCTTT. Translated, it gives CATSSSTGNTEAFF. Combining the CDR3 with reference TRBV15 and TRBJ1-1 gives the whole variable domain DAMVIQNPRYQVTQFGKPVTLSCSQTLNHNVMYWYQQKSSQAPKLLFHYYDKDFNNEADTPDNFQSRRPNTSFCFLDIRSPGLGDTAMYLCATSSSTGNTEAFFGQGTRLTVV.